This T cell receptor beta chain comes out of a study of blood T cell repertoires in COVID-19. Background on the study: The United States, Italy and Spain supplied acute and convalescent COVID-19 samples. In each case, the material was cDNA or gDNA derived from T cells, B-cell-depleted T cells, or PBMCs.

CDR1 MDHEN and CDR2 SYDVKM come from the germline V gene. This CDR3 spans 15 amino acids. Trimming took off 3 bases at V and 3 bases at J, with 14 bases between the two ends. Original handling: It was from reference gene primer amplification that nucleated cell counts were estimated. Produced via immunoSEQ multiplex PCR; TCRdb's table is partial and in-frame only. For V, J and clone size, that table is used; D and trimming come from the DNA. The table includes around 180,000 clones, roughly 80% detected once. Sequences were obtained from peripheral blood. The chain is built from TRBV28 and TRBJ1-2; TRBD1 might be the D (6 bases). This TCR was recovered from a man aged 55 to 70 with active or convalescent COVID-19. CDR3 loop: CASSFSQGIDYGYTF. CDR3 sequence (DNA): TGTGCCAGCAGTTTTAGTCAGGGGATCGACTATGGCTACACCTTC.